This entry lists 22 T cell receptor beta chains sequenced from one sample in a study of neurological immune-mediated disorders. TCRdb reprocessed the 5' RACE reads with MiXCR, giving one entry per CDR3 protein. Of tens of thousands of distinct CDR3 sequences listed, 4% to 5.5% are singletons. Sequencing was performed on PBMCs. Source of these receptors: a woman aged 55-69 years with multiple sclerosis.

The rearrangement joins TRBV12-3 or TRBV12-4 to TRBJ1-5; D gene ambiguous. The CDR3 length is 13 residues. V lost 5 bases, J lost 5 bases, and 10 bases lay in between. CDR3 amino acids: CASSPAEDQPQHF. The CDR3, as DNA: TGTGCCAGCAGTCCAGCCGAAGATCAGCCCCAGCATTTT.

This clonotype was seen ten or more times. The rearrangement joins TRBV19 to TRBJ2-7; possible D gene TRBD2, 5 bases. Per germline, CDR1 LNHDA and CDR2 SQIVND (reference sequence). CDR3 length: 15 amino acids. V was cut by 2 bases and J by 7 bases, with 18 bases left in between. The CDR3 is CASSIREEGSWEQYF. The CDR3 coding sequence is TGTGCCAGTAGTATACGGGAAGAAGGCTCGTGGGAGCAGTACTTC.

The CDR3, as DNA: TGTGCCAGCAGTGAAGGAGTCCAAGTCTACGAGCAGTACTTC. Its protein product is CASSEGVQVYEQYF. J is TRBJ2-7 and V is TRBV2; no clear D. Trimming cost V 1 base and J 3 bases, with 10 bases left between them. The CDR3 is 14 residues long. Germline V lookup: CDR1 SNHLY, CDR2 FYNNEI.

Worth noting for this clonotype: A single base separates this from a much larger clone, so it may be a read error. The chain combines TRBV29-1 with TRBJ1-2; TRBD1 might be the D (6 bases). This CDR3 region has 12 residues. Germline V CDR1 and CDR2: SQVTM, ANQGSEA. V shed 6 bases and J shed 8 bases, with 16 bases lying between them. CDR3 in amino acids: CSVGTGTGGYTF. The CDR3 nucleotides read TGCAGCGTCGGCACAGGGACTGGAGGCTACACCTTC. The variable domain in full, with the rest retrieved from reference TRBV29-1 and TRBJ1-2, is SAVISQKPSRDICQRGTSLTIQCQVDSQVTMMFWYRQQPGQSLTLIATANQGSEATYESGFVIDKFPISRPNLTFSTLTVSNMSPEDSSIYLCSVGTGTGGYTFGSGTRLTVV.

The table lists this clonotype with many counts. V and J are TRBV3-1 and TRBJ2-3; D is uncertain. The CDR3 has 14 amino acids. Trimming left V 0 bases short and J 2 bases short, with 6 bases between. Germline V lookup: CDR1 LGHDT, CDR2 YNNKEL (reference sequence). This CDR3 reads CASSQDADTDTQYF. The CDR3 DNA reads TGTGCCAGCAGCCAAGATGCAGACACAGATACGCAGTATTTT.

Many counts were recorded for this clonotype. The J gene is TRBJ2-1, the V gene TRBV4-1; tentatively, D is TRBD2 (5 bases). Deletions cut 4 bases from V and 5 bases from J, with 9 bases between. Per the germline V gene, CDR1 is MGHRA and CDR2 is YSYEKL. The CDR3 is 13 amino acids. CDR3 sequence: CASSPGLDNEQFF. In DNA, the CDR3 is TGCGCCAGCAGCCCTGGACTGGACAATGAGCAGTTCTTC.

At least ten counts were recorded for this clonotype. The V gene is TRBV3-1, the J gene TRBJ1-2, with TRBD1 matching 12 bases. The germline V gene encodes CDR1 LGHDT and CDR2 YNNKEL (reference sequence). The CDR3 loop spans 15 amino acids. The ends lost 2 bases at V and 8 bases at J; junction bases unmatched: 6. DNA of the CDR3: TGTGCCAGCAGCCAAACGGGACAGGGGGCTTTCGGCTACACCTTC. This translates into CASSQTGQGAFGYTF. The complete variable domain, with remaining parts taken from reference TRBV3-1 and TRBJ1-2, reads DTAVSQTPKYLVTQMGNDKSIKCEQNLGHDTMYWYKQDSKKFLKIMFSYNNKELIINETVPNRFSPKSPDKAHLNLHINSLELGDSAVYFCASSQTGQGAFGYTFGSGTRLTVV.

This clonotype came up many times. The chain has TRBV30 and TRBJ1-4; D perhaps matches TRBD1 (6 bases). CDR1 is GTSNPN and CDR2 is SVGIG in the germline V gene (reference sequence). The CDR3 spans 15 residues. V gave up 3 bases and J gave up 0 bases, with 11 bases separating them. The CDR3 here is CAWRGGKATNEKLFF. The CDR3 coding sequence is TGTGCCTGGAGAGGGGGGAAGGCAACTAATGAAAAACTGTTTTTT.

V is TRBV5-5 and J is TRBJ1-5, with unresolved D. The germline V gene encodes CDR1 SGHKS and CDR2 YYEKEE (reference sequence). There are 14 residues in the CDR3. The V end was cut by 2 bases, the J end by 3 bases, with 9 bases between. The CDR3 DNA sequence: TGTGCCAGCAGCTTCGGAGACACCAATCAGCCCCAGCATTTT. Amino acid sequence: CASSFGDTNQPQHF.

The sample holds many counts of this clonotype. The CDR3 bases are TGCAGTGCTGCGAAACAAGACAGGGGTCGGTATGGCTACACCTTC. This gives the protein CSAAKQDRGRYGYTF. The genes are TRBV20-1 and TRBJ1-2; 8 bases are a match to TRBD1. CDR1 and CDR2 from the germline V gene are DFQATT and SNEGSKA (reference sequence). Losses at the gene ends were 5 bases for V and 5 bases for J; bases not matched to a gene: 13. The CDR3 length is 15 residues.

V is TRBV27 and J is TRBJ2-4, with a weak D call TRBD2 (5 bases). CDR1 is MNHEY, CDR2 SMNVEV, per germline (reference sequence). The CDR3 has 15 amino acids. Trimming removed 5 bases from V and 0 bases from J, with 11 bases in between. The CDR3 sequence: CASSPKREAKNIQYF. CDR3 nucleotides: TGTGCCAGCAGTCCCAAGAGGGAAGCCAAAAACATTCAGTACTTC.

The V call is TRBV18, the J call TRBJ2-1, with a tentative D call TRBD2 (6 bases). The ends were cut back, 4 bases at V and 7 bases at J, with 23 bases in the middle. This CDR3 has 17 residues. Germline CDR1 reads KGHSH; CDR2 reads LQKENI. As DNA, the CDR3 is TGTGCCAGCTCACGGCTGCCAGCGGGCCCGACGGGGAATGAGCAGTTCTTC. Encoded protein: CASSRLPAGPTGNEQFF.

This clonotype was picked up a small number of times. The chain has TRBV7-8 and TRBJ2-7; D possibly matches TRBD1 or TRBD2 (5 bases each). The CDR3 sequence is 15 residues long. V was cut by 4 bases and J by 2 bases, with 15 bases left in between. Germline V gene data show CDR1 as SGHVS and CDR2 as FQNEAQ. The CDR3 nucleotides are TGTGCCAGCAGCTGGGACGATGGTACGCCCTACGAGCAGTACTTC. This sequence encodes CASSWDDGTPYEQYF.

This clonotype was seen ten or more times. The chain employs TRBV2 and TRBJ1-2, with TRBD1 matching 9 bases. From germline, CDR1 is SNHLY and CDR2 FYNNEI. This CDR3 is 14 amino acids long. J was trimmed by 4 bases and V by 6 bases; bases with no gene match: 6. The chain's CDR3 is CASREQGAFYGYTF. The DNA of the CDR3 is TGTGCCAGCAGGGAACAGGGGGCTTTCTATGGCTACACCTTC.

Many counts were recorded for this clonotype. This sequence joins TRBV6-6 and TRBJ1-2; no clear D gene. Germline lookup yields CDR1 MNHNY and CDR2 SVGAGI (reference sequence). The CDR3 is 13 amino acids. The V and J ends lost 6 bases and 2 bases respectively, with 10 bases between them. The CDR3 nucleotides are TGTGCCAGCAGCCCCCCGGGAAACTATGGCTACACCTTC. Translating gives CASSPPGNYGYTF.

The chain employs TRBV7-8 and TRBJ1-1; 7 bases map to TRBD1. This CDR3 is built from 14 residues. The junction had 3 bases not matched to a gene; V was cut back by 1 base and J by 4 bases. The germline V gene encodes CDR1 SGHVS and CDR2 FQNEAQ. This CDR3 is CASSLVEGATEAFF. The CDR3 coding sequence is TGTGCCAGCAGCTTAGTCGAGGGGGCCACTGAAGCTTTCTTT.

Only a few counts were recorded for this clonotype. The rearrangement links TRBV4-3 to TRBJ1-1, with 10 bases fitting TRBD1. V lost 1 base to trimming and J lost 4 bases; unmatched junction nucleotides: 0. From germline, CDR1 is LGHNA and CDR2 YSLEER. The CDR3 sequence is 14 residues long. In DNA form, the CDR3 reads TGCGCCAGCAGCCAAGGACAGGGGGCCACTGAAGCTTTCTTT. Amino acids: CASSQGQGATEAFF.

This clonotype was seen ten or more times. This chain links TRBV5-1 with TRBJ2-2, with 11 bases lining up with TRBD2. V was clipped by 5 bases and J by 5 bases; unmatched bases: 8. Germline V CDR1 and CDR2: SGHRS, YFSETQ. This CDR3 contains 16 residues. The CDR3 DNA reads TGCGCCAGCAGAGACACGGCTAGCGGGAGGACCGGGGAGCTGTTTTTT. Protein product: CASRDTASGRTGELFF.

This clonotype turned up a few times. This rearrangement joins TRBV7-2 to TRBJ2-5; TRBD1 agrees at 8 bases. Germline assignment: CDR1 SGHTA and CDR2 FQGNSA. V shed 5 bases, J shed 3 bases, and the junction held 2 bases outside the gene matches. The CDR3 has 13 residues. The CDR3: CASSMGQEETQYF. The CDR3 nucleotides read TGTGCCAGCAGCATGGGACAGGAAGAGACCCAGTACTTC.

This clonotype was counted between two and nine times. The chain links TRBV10-3 to TRBJ2-1; D is unresolved. The CDR3 loop spans 15 amino acids. The V gene's germline CDR1 is ENHRY and CDR2 SYGVKD. Trimming removed 0 bases from V and 4 bases from J, with 10 bases in between. The CDR3 region is CAISESTDGYNEQFF. The CDR3 DNA is TGTGCCATCAGTGAGTCGACCGACGGGTACAATGAGCAGTTCTTC.

This clonotype came up many times. The chain is built from TRBV7-2 and TRBJ2-7; 9 nucleotides match TRBD2. The germline gives CDR1 SGHTA, CDR2 FQGNSA. The CDR3 extends over 17 amino acids. J was trimmed by 2 bases and V by 3 bases; bases with no gene match: 11. The CDR3 loop is CASSFLSGGLPPYEQYF. CDR3 nucleotide sequence: TGTGCCAGCAGCTTCCTAAGCGGGGGGCTCCCCCCCTACGAGCAGTACTTC.

This chain connects TRBV15 to TRBJ1-6; D gene uncertain. The V end lost 3 bases, the J end lost 7 bases, and 7 bases lay between the germline ends. The CDR3 is 13 amino acids. CDR1 LNHNV and CDR2 YYDKDF come from the germline V gene (reference sequence). The CDR3 here is CATSRGRNSPLHF. As DNA, the CDR3 is TGTGCCACCAGCAGGGGCCGGAATTCACCCCTCCACTTT.